The rows below give T cell receptor beta chains drawn from one sample of a study of metastatic and nonmetastatic thyroid tumors. Through MiXCR, TCRdb re-clonotyped the PCR reads. Of approximately 24,000 clones in the sample, 20% to 25% are singletons; the top ten hold 70% to 80%. The sequenced sample consisted of blood. The receptors here all came from a male donor with papillary thyroid cancer or a benign thyroid nodule (not recorded which). Some clones in this sample may be carry-over from other donors' samples. Both conserved end residues are part of each CDR3. The D gene is left open where the match is weak. Some rows have no size entry. The others give once, few or many, or a class for an expanded clone.

cdr3_nt cdr3_aa v_call clone_size d_call j_call
TGTGCCAGCTCTCCCGTGGGGCTACTCACTGAAGCTTTCTTT CASSPVGLLTEAFF TRBV18 . . TRBJ1-1
TGTGCCTGGAGTGCAACAGGGCAGGTCCGGAATGGCTACACCTTC CAWSATGQVRNGYTF TRBV30 . . TRBJ1-2
TGTGCCAGTAGTATCGGCGGGTCCTACAATGAGCAGTTCTTC CASSIGGSYNEQFF TRBV19 . . TRBJ2-1
TGCGCCAGTAAAGGGGGGGTCACTGAAGCTTTCTTT CASKGGVTEAFF TRBV10-2 many . TRBJ1-1
TGTGCCAGCAGATCCGGGACTGGGGCGACCCAGTACTTC CASRSGTGATQYF TRBV6-1 . . TRBJ2-5
TGTGCCAGCAGCTTAGTGGGCAGGAGATCCTACGAGCAGTACTTC CASSLVGRRSYEQYF TRBV7-2 many . TRBJ2-7
TGTGCCACCAGTCGGTACGGAAACACCGGGGAGCTGTTTTTT CATSRYGNTGELFF TRBV24-1 many . TRBJ2-2
TGCAGTGCTAGAGATAACGTTTATTCTGAAGCTTTCTTT CSARDNVYSEAFF TRBV20-1 . . TRBJ1-1
TGCAGTGCTAGAGATCTAAGGGGGTACAATGAGCAGTTCTTC CSARDLRGYNEQFF TRBV20-1 once . TRBJ2-1
TGTGCCAGCCTTGACAGACACACAGATACGCAGTATTTT CASLDRHTDTQYF TRBV12-3/TRBV12-4 many . TRBJ2-3
TGTGCCAGCAGCCCCAGCGGGGTCACTGAAGCTTTCTTT CASSPSGVTEAFF TRBV6-1 many . TRBJ1-1
TGTGCCAGCAGCGTTTACAGGGAGGGAAGGACTGAAGCTTTCTTT CASSVYREGRTEAFF TRBV9 many . TRBJ1-1
TGTGCCAGCAGTTTTGACAGGGGCTCCTACGAGCAGTACTTC CASSFDRGSYEQYF TRBV6-1 . TRBD1 TRBJ2-7
TGTGCCAGCTCCTCGACAGGGAGCATCGATGAGCAGTTCTTC CASSSTGSIDEQFF TRBV6-1 . TRBD1 TRBJ2-1
TGTGCCAGTAGTATCGGGGACAGGGCACAGCAGTACTTC CASSIGDRAQQYF TRBV19 . TRBD1 TRBJ2-7
TGTGCCAGCAGCTTATCCAGGACACTGTACCAAGAGACCCAGTACTTC CASSLSRTLYQETQYF TRBV7-9 . . TRBJ2-5
TGTGCCAGCGATACAGGCGGCTCTGGAAACACCATATATTTT CASDTGGSGNTIYF TRBV6-2/TRBV6-3 many . TRBJ1-3
TGTGCCAGCAGCCAAGCGAAAGGACCTTATGGCTACACCTTC CASSQAKGPYGYTF TRBV3-1 . . TRBJ1-2
TGTGCCAGCAGCTTGGGGAATGGCTACGAGCAGTACTTC CASSLGNGYEQYF TRBV5-6 many . TRBJ2-7
TGTGCCAGCAGTTCCCCGGGACGGAAGACTCTATACGAGCAGTACTTC CASSSPGRKTLYEQYF TRBV28 many . TRBJ2-7
TGCAGCGTTGTAATGGGGGCGACTGAAGCTTTCTTT CSVVMGATEAFF TRBV29-1 many . TRBJ1-1
TGCGCCAGCAGCTTGGGGTCTTCAATTACCTCCTACGAGCAGTACTTC CASSLGSSITSYEQYF TRBV5-1 many . TRBJ2-7
TGTGCCACCAGTGATTTGGGCCAGGGTGTACACAATGAGCAGTTCTTC CATSDLGQGVHNEQFF TRBV24-1 many . TRBJ2-1
TGTGCCAGCAGCCAAGGAGGGACTAGCGGGAGGTACGAGCAGTACTTC CASSQGGTSGRYEQYF TRBV11-2 many TRBD2 TRBJ2-7
TGTGCCAGCCGAGGCCAGAGCGGGACCCACTCCTACGAGCAGTACTTC CASRGQSGTHSYEQYF TRBV10-3 many TRBD2 TRBJ2-7
TGTGCCAGCAGGAGGGACGACACTCAGCCCCAGCATTTT CASRRDDTQPQHF TRBV28 many . TRBJ1-5
TGTGCCAGCAGTATGGTTGCGAATTCACCCCTCCACTTT CASSMVANSPLHF TRBV6-1 many . TRBJ1-6
TGTGCCAGCTCCGGGACTAGCGGAGCCCGCCAGGATACGCAGTATTTT CASSGTSGARQDTQYF TRBV10-3 many TRBD2 TRBJ2-3
TGTGCCAGCAGCTTGGGTCGGTGGCTAGGCTCACCCCTCCACTTT CASSLGRWLGSPLHF TRBV11-2 . . TRBJ1-6
TGTGCCAGCAGCAAGGGACTAGCGGGGGAGCAGGCGCAGTATTTT CASSKGLAGEQAQYF TRBV11-3 . TRBD2 TRBJ2-3
TGTGCCAGTAGTCCCGCCAGGAAAGCTAACTATGGCTACACCTTC CASSPARKANYGYTF TRBV19 few . TRBJ1-2
TGTGCCAGCAGTGCCCGACAGGGGATTGGCTACACCTTC CASSARQGIGYTF TRBV12-3/TRBV12-4 . TRBD1 TRBJ1-2
TGCAGTGCTAGAGGGACTAGCGGGCAAGAGACCCAGTACTTC CSARGTSGQETQYF TRBV20-1 . TRBD2 TRBJ2-5
TGCAGTGCTAGAGATTCGGTATTGGCCAGCTCTGGAAACACCATATATTTT CSARDSVLASSGNTIYF TRBV20-1 many . TRBJ1-3
TGTGCCACCTTGAATGGGGGGTATGGCTACACCTTC CATLNGGYGYTF TRBV6-1 . . TRBJ1-2
TGTGCTAGCAGGCCACAGGGCTCCGGGGAGCTGTTTTTT CASRPQGSGELFF TRBV7-7 many . TRBJ2-2
TGTGCCACCAGACAAACAGGGTTGGATACGCAGTATTTT CATRQTGLDTQYF TRBV24-1 many . TRBJ2-3
TGCAGTGCGGGGACTTCTTACAATGAGCAGTTCTTC CSAGTSYNEQFF TRBV20-1 many . TRBJ2-1
TGTGCCAGCAGTTATCGACAAGGGGGACCCGAGCAGTACTTC CASSYRQGGPEQYF TRBV6-5 many . TRBJ2-7
TGTGCCAGCAGTAGTAAGCCCCCCCTAGGACCGGAAGCTTTCTTT CASSSKPPLGPEAFF TRBV6-1 . . TRBJ1-1
TGTGCCAGCAGCGCCTACGGGAGCGGTGAGCAGTTCTTC CASSAYGSGEQFF TRBV9 . . TRBJ2-1
TGTGCCAGCTCACCAAATCCGGGACAGGGTTACAGTGAGCAGTTCTTC CASSPNPGQGYSEQFF TRBV18 . TRBD1 TRBJ2-1
TGTGCCAGCAGTACGACAGGATACGTGCAGTACTTC CASSTTGYVQYF TRBV27 many . TRBJ2-7
TGTGCCAGCAGTCCTGTTTTCGTGAACACCTGGGAGCTGTTTTTT CASSPVFVNTWELFF TRBV27 . . TRBJ2-2
TGTGCCAGCAGCTGGGGACTAGCGGGAGCGGAGCTGTTTTTT CASSWGLAGAELFF TRBV6-1 few TRBD2 TRBJ2-2
TGTGCCAGCACTTCCTCGCACCGGGACATGGGTACAGATACGCAGTATTTT CASTSSHRDMGTDTQYF TRBV6-5 few . TRBJ2-3
TGTGCCAGCAGTGAGACCTTTAACTATGGCTACACCTTC CASSETFNYGYTF TRBV6-1 few . TRBJ1-2
TGTGCCAGCAGAGGTTTGACAGGGATCGGGGAGCTGTTTTTT CASRGLTGIGELFF TRBV6-1 few TRBD1 TRBJ2-2
TGTGCCAGCAGCTTCGTCACGGGTGGCAATCAGCCCCAGCATTTT CASSFVTGGNQPQHF TRBV7-2 many . TRBJ1-5
TGTGCCAGCAGCCCCATTGGGGGGGCTTCCGGAAACACCATATATTTT CASSPIGGASGNTIYF TRBV13 many . TRBJ1-3
TGTGCCAGCACCCGGACAGGGAAAAACACCGGGGAGCTGTTTTTT CASTRTGKNTGELFF TRBV5-6 few TRBD1 TRBJ2-2
TGTGCCAGTAGTATGGGGGGTTGGAACACCGGGGAGCTGTTTTTT CASSMGGWNTGELFF TRBV19 few . TRBJ2-2
TGTGCCAGCAGGACAGGGGGCAGGACCGGGGAGCTGTTTTTT CASRTGGRTGELFF TRBV12-3/TRBV12-4 . TRBD1 TRBJ2-2
TGTGCCAGCAGGGACAATGACCTCTACGAGCAGTACTTC CASRDNDLYEQYF TRBV2 many . TRBJ2-7